The T cell receptor beta chain under discussion was sequenced for a study of T cell responses to AZD1222 COVID-19 vaccine. Comments on this clone: Its matching antigen is unknown.

Profiled with immunoSEQ multiplex PCR; TCRdb holds only in-frame clones, not every one. This sample has around 260,000 clones, with approximately 93% found just once. Findings and caveats of the study: Seropositive AZD1222 recipients at baseline numbered only six or seven. Clonal diversity was possibly underestimated, and the donors were mostly white British, with more females.

This specimen was peripheral blood, taken on day 0 of AZD1222 vaccination. This TCR was recovered from an adult in good health.

The DNA of the CDR3 is TGTGCCAGCAGCTTAGAGGGGGGCAATCAGCCCCAGCATTTT. This sequence encodes CASSLEGGNQPQHF. The chain employs TRBV7-9 and TRBJ1-5, with D tentatively TRBD1 (6 bases). Germline V gene sequence: CDR1 SEHNR, CDR2 FQNEAQ (reference sequence). This CDR3 region has 14 residues. V was pared by 1 base and J by 2 bases, with 6 bases between.